What follows is one T cell receptor (beta chain) and its context. The data were produced by immunoSEQ multiplex PCR, yet TCRdb's version contains in-frame clones alone and is incomplete. The sample carries 320,000 or so clones, about 87% recorded once. The data stem from a study of blood T cell repertoires in COVID-19. In the study overall: Italy, Spain and the United States were the sources of the convalescent and acute COVID-19 samples.

The germline CDR1 and CDR2 sequences are SEHNR and FQNEAQ (reference sequence). The CDR3 totals 15 residues. Losses at the gene ends were 4 bases for V and 5 bases for J; bases not matched to a gene: 7. The chain has TRBV7-9 and TRBJ2-5, with 10 bases aligning to TRBD1. This TCR was recovered from a man in his thirties or forties who had recovered from COVID-19. The sequenced material came from PBMCs or T cells enriched from blood (not recorded which). The DNA for the CDR3 is TGTGCCAGCAGCTCGGACAGGGGGGAGGTGGAGACCCAGTACTTC. This translates into CASSSDRGEVETQYF.